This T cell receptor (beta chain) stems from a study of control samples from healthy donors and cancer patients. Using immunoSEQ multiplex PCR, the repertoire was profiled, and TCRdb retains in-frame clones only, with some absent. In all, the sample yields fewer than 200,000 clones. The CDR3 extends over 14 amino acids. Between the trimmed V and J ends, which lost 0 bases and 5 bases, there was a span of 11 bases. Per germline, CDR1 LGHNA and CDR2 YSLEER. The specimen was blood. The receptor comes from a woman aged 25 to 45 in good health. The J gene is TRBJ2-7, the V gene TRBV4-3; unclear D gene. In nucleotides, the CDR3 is TGCGCCAGCAGCCAAGATAGGGTTCCGGACGAGCAGTACTTC. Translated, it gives CASSQDRVPDEQYF.